This is a list of T cell receptor beta chains from one sample in a study of blood T cell repertoires in COVID-19. Measured with immunoSEQ multiplex PCR; TCRdb has only the in-frame clones, and not every one. The top ten hold 3.5% to 5% of the sample, which has around 73,000 clones, over 75% seen once. Material for sequencing was peripheral blood. The receptors shown here come from a woman aged 55-70 years with acute or convalescent COVID-19. Both conserved end residues are part of each CDR3. Each record gives: V gene, J gene, clone size, D gene, CDR3 DNA, CDR3 protein. A D gene is named only where the DNA matches it firmly. Clone size, where shown, is once, few, many, or a class for clones that have expanded.

v_call: TRBV7-2
j_call: TRBJ2-7
clone_size: .
d_call: TRBD2
cdr3_nt: TGTGCCAGCAGCAGACTAGCGGGAGTAAACGAGCAGTACTTC
cdr3_aa: CASSRLAGVNEQYF

v_call: TRBV3-1/TRBV3-2
j_call: TRBJ2-3
clone_size: .
d_call: TRBD2
cdr3_nt: TGTGCCAGCAGCCAAGATCCAGCGGGAGACACAGATACGCAGTATTTT
cdr3_aa: CASSQDPAGDTDTQYF

v_call: TRBV4-1
j_call: TRBJ2-1
clone_size: once
d_call: TRBD2
cdr3_nt: TGCGCCAGCAGCCAAGTACTAGCGGTCTCCTACAATGAGCAGTTCTTC
cdr3_aa: CASSQVLAVSYNEQFF

v_call: TRBV6-5
j_call: TRBJ2-7
clone_size: .
d_call: TRBD2
cdr3_nt: TGTGCCAGCGGCCAGGAGGGAGGGCCTTGGGAGCAGTACTTC
cdr3_aa: CASGQEGGPWEQYF

v_call: TRBV3-1/TRBV3-2
j_call: TRBJ1-1
clone_size: .
d_call: TRBD1
cdr3_nt: TGTGCCAGCAGCCAAGATGGCAGGGGGACTGAAGCTTTCTTT
cdr3_aa: CASSQDGRGTEAFF

v_call: TRBV9
j_call: TRBJ1-2
clone_size: .
d_call: .
cdr3_nt: TGTGCCAGCAGCGCGGAAGGGCAGGGTGGCTACACCTTC
cdr3_aa: CASSAEGQGGYTF

v_call: TRBV28
j_call: TRBJ1-2
clone_size: .
d_call: TRBD1
cdr3_nt: TGTGCCAGCAGTCCCCCTCAGGGGGCGCGCGGTGGCTACACCTTC
cdr3_aa: CASSPPQGARGGYTF

v_call: TRBV10-2
j_call: TRBJ1-2
clone_size: few
d_call: TRBD1
cdr3_nt: TGCGCCAGCAGTGGGAATCCGGGACAGGGCCAAACTGGCTACACCTTC
cdr3_aa: CASSGNPGQGQTGYTF

v_call: TRBV18
j_call: TRBJ2-7
clone_size: few
d_call: TRBD1
cdr3_nt: TGTGCCAGCTCTCTGGAAACAGGGGGCTACGAGCAGTACTTC
cdr3_aa: CASSLETGGYEQYF

v_call: TRBV14
j_call: TRBJ2-7
clone_size: .
d_call: .
cdr3_nt: TGTGCCAGCAGCCAAGGAAGGGGGATCTACGAGCAGTACTTC
cdr3_aa: CASSQGRGIYEQYF

v_call: TRBV6-6
j_call: TRBJ2-3
clone_size: .
d_call: TRBD1
cdr3_nt: TGTGCCAGCAGTCGAACCCCGGGACAGGGAAAAGATACGCAGTATTTT
cdr3_aa: CASSRTPGQGKDTQYF

v_call: TRBV5-5
j_call: TRBJ2-7
clone_size: .
d_call: .
cdr3_nt: TGTGCCAGCAGCTTTTCTTCGGCTAGCGAGGCCTACGAGCAGTACTTC
cdr3_aa: CASSFSSASEAYEQYF

v_call: TRBV2
j_call: TRBJ1-5
clone_size: .
d_call: .
cdr3_nt: TGTGCCAGCAGTGAAGGGGCCGGTTCACAATCGACCCAGCATTTT
cdr3_aa: CASSEGAGSQSTQHF

v_call: TRBV19
j_call: TRBJ1-5
clone_size: .
d_call: .
cdr3_nt: TGTGCCAGTAGTGTTTCCGCACACAGGCGTACTAATCAGCCCCAGCATTTT
cdr3_aa: CASSVSAHRRTNQPQHF

v_call: TRBV9
j_call: TRBJ2-2
clone_size: .
d_call: .
cdr3_nt: TGTGCCAGCAGCGTAGGACAGGCGAACACCGGGGAGCTGTTTTTT
cdr3_aa: CASSVGQANTGELFF

v_call: TRBV7-6
j_call: TRBJ2-1
clone_size: .
d_call: TRBD2
cdr3_nt: TGTGCCAGCAGCGCAACCGGGACTAGCGTTTCCTCCTACAATGAGCAGTTCTTC
cdr3_aa: CASSATGTSVSSYNEQFF

v_call: TRBV10-3
j_call: TRBJ2-3
clone_size: .
d_call: TRBD1
cdr3_nt: TGTGCCATCAGCGATCGACAGGGACGGGCCACAGATACGCAGTATTTT
cdr3_aa: CAISDRQGRATDTQYF

v_call: TRBV9
j_call: TRBJ2-7
clone_size: .
d_call: TRBD2
cdr3_nt: TGTGCCAGCAGCTCCCGTTCGGCGGGAGGGCAAGAGCAGTACTTC
cdr3_aa: CASSSRSAGGQEQYF

v_call: TRBV2
j_call: TRBJ2-7
clone_size: .
d_call: .
cdr3_nt: TGTGCCAGCAGAAACGTTCGGCAGGCCTACGAGCAGTACTTC
cdr3_aa: CASRNVRQAYEQYF

v_call: TRBV16
j_call: TRBJ1-4
clone_size: .
d_call: .
cdr3_nt: TGTGCCAGCAGCCAATCGTCGTTAGCAACTAATGAAAAACTGTTTTTT
cdr3_aa: CASSQSSLATNEKLFF

v_call: TRBV29-1
j_call: TRBJ2-5
clone_size: .
d_call: .
cdr3_nt: TGCAGCGTTGAACCGGGGTACCAAGAGACCCAGTACTTC
cdr3_aa: CSVEPGYQETQYF

v_call: TRBV18
j_call: TRBJ1-2
clone_size: .
d_call: .
cdr3_nt: TGTGCCAGCACCGACAGCGTGGGGTCCCGGTATGGCTACACCTTC
cdr3_aa: CASTDSVGSRYGYTF

v_call: TRBV6-6
j_call: TRBJ1-3
clone_size: .
d_call: .
cdr3_nt: TGTGCCAGCAGTTACTCTGGCGGGAGCTCTGGAAACACCATATATTTT
cdr3_aa: CASSYSGGSSGNTIYF

v_call: TRBV10-2
j_call: TRBJ2-7
clone_size: .
d_call: TRBD2
cdr3_nt: TGCGCCAGCAGTGAAGTGGCGGGACTAAAAGAGCAGTACTTC
cdr3_aa: CASSEVAGLKEQYF

v_call: TRBV2
j_call: TRBJ2-3
clone_size: few
d_call: TRBD2
cdr3_nt: TGTGCCAGGACGGGGGGGACCGTCACAGATACGCAGTATTTT
cdr3_aa: CARTGGTVTDTQYF

v_call: TRBV4-2
j_call: TRBJ1-6
clone_size: once
d_call: .
cdr3_nt: TGTGCCAGCAGCCAACCAGGACTGTATAATTCACCCCTCCACTTT
cdr3_aa: CASSQPGLYNSPLHF

v_call: TRBV3-1/TRBV3-2
j_call: TRBJ1-6
clone_size: .
d_call: .
cdr3_nt: TGTGCCAGCTCAGGGCCCAGCTCCTATAATTCACCCCTCCACTTT
cdr3_aa: CASSGPSSYNSPLHF

v_call: TRBV5-1
j_call: TRBJ1-6
clone_size: once
d_call: .
cdr3_nt: TGCGCCAGCAGCTTGGAACAGAGCTCCTATAATTCACCCCTCCACTTT
cdr3_aa: CASSLEQSSYNSPLHF

v_call: TRBV7-3
j_call: TRBJ2-5
clone_size: .
d_call: .
cdr3_nt: TGTGCCAGCAGCCCCCGCCCCTCGGGGGAGACCCAGTACTTC
cdr3_aa: CASSPRPSGETQYF

v_call: TRBV19
j_call: TRBJ2-6
clone_size: .
d_call: .
cdr3_nt: TGTGCCAGTAGCTCAGGGGTCGGCTCTGGGGCCAACGTCCTGACTTTC
cdr3_aa: CASSSGVGSGANVLTF

v_call: TRBV11-2
j_call: TRBJ2-1
clone_size: .
d_call: TRBD2
cdr3_nt: TGTGCCAGCAGCAAAGGCGTGACTAGCCACAATGAGCAGTTCTTC
cdr3_aa: CASSKGVTSHNEQFF

v_call: TRBV15
j_call: TRBJ2-2
clone_size: .
d_call: TRBD1
cdr3_nt: TGTGCCACCAGCAGAGTGGGGACAGGGTTTAAGAACGGGGAGCTGTTTTTT
cdr3_aa: CATSRVGTGFKNGELFF

v_call: TRBV30
j_call: TRBJ2-7
clone_size: .
d_call: .
cdr3_nt: TGTGCCTGGAGTGTAGGGGGAAAGGTTTTCGAGCAGTACTTC
cdr3_aa: CAWSVGGKVFEQYF

v_call: TRBV6-5
j_call: TRBJ1-1
clone_size: .
d_call: .
cdr3_nt: TGTGCCAGCAGCTACCCACGTCAATCGGGGGGCACTGAAGCTTTCTTT
cdr3_aa: CASSYPRQSGGTEAFF

v_call: TRBV27
j_call: TRBJ1-3
clone_size: .
d_call: TRBD1
cdr3_nt: TGTGCCAGCAGTATGACAGGGTGGTCATCTGGAAACACCATATATTTT
cdr3_aa: CASSMTGWSSGNTIYF

v_call: TRBV18
j_call: TRBJ2-7
clone_size: .
d_call: .
cdr3_nt: TGTGCCAGCTCACCGAGCAGGGGAAAGACCTACGAGCAGTACTTC
cdr3_aa: CASSPSRGKTYEQYF

v_call: TRBV19
j_call: TRBJ2-5
clone_size: .
d_call: TRBD1
cdr3_nt: TGTGCCAGTAATGACAGGGGAGGAGAGACCCAGTACTTC
cdr3_aa: CASNDRGGETQYF

v_call: TRBV3-1/TRBV3-2
j_call: TRBJ1-1
clone_size: .
d_call: .
cdr3_nt: TGTGCCAGCAGCCAAGGCAGGGTGAGAACTGAAGCTTTCTTT
cdr3_aa: CASSQGRVRTEAFF

v_call: TRBV5-1
j_call: TRBJ1-1
clone_size: .
d_call: .
cdr3_nt: TGCGCCAGCAGCTTGGCCAGCGGCAGGGGAAGCACTGAAGCTTTCTTT
cdr3_aa: CASSLASGRGSTEAFF

v_call: TRBV29-1
j_call: TRBJ2-5
clone_size: .
d_call: .
cdr3_nt: TGCAGCGTTGAAGCACAGGCACAAGAGACCCAGTACTTC
cdr3_aa: CSVEAQAQETQYF

v_call: TRBV5-4
j_call: TRBJ1-1
clone_size: .
d_call: .
cdr3_nt: TGTGCCAGCAGCCCCCGACAGGCCGTCACTGAAGCTTTCTTT
cdr3_aa: CASSPRQAVTEAFF

v_call: TRBV4-1
j_call: TRBJ1-5
clone_size: .
d_call: TRBD1
cdr3_nt: TGCGCCAGCAGCAAAGGTCAGACAGGGGAGCAGCCCCAGCATTTT
cdr3_aa: CASSKGQTGEQPQHF

v_call: TRBV5-1
j_call: TRBJ2-7
clone_size: .
d_call: TRBD2
cdr3_nt: TGCGCCAGCAGCTTCAAACTAGCGGGAGGTTACGAGCAGTACTTC
cdr3_aa: CASSFKLAGGYEQYF

v_call: TRBV19
j_call: TRBJ1-5
clone_size: .
d_call: .
cdr3_nt: TGTGCCAGTCGCGCGGCGTTGTGGAGCAATCAGCCCCAGCATTTT
cdr3_aa: CASRAALWSNQPQHF

v_call: TRBV2
j_call: TRBJ2-2
clone_size: .
d_call: .
cdr3_nt: TGTGCCAGCAAATTTCAGGGGGGCACCGGGGAGCTGTTTTTT
cdr3_aa: CASKFQGGTGELFF

v_call: TRBV27
j_call: TRBJ2-2
clone_size: .
d_call: TRBD2
cdr3_nt: TGTGCCAGCAGTTCTTGGGCTAGCGGGGGCAGGAACACCGGGGAGCTGTTTTTT
cdr3_aa: CASSSWASGGRNTGELFF

v_call: TRBV7-6
j_call: TRBJ2-1
clone_size: .
d_call: .
cdr3_nt: TGTGCCAGCAGCTTTATAGACAATGAGCAGTTCTTC
cdr3_aa: CASSFIDNEQFF

v_call: TRBV28
j_call: TRBJ2-1
clone_size: .
d_call: .
cdr3_nt: TGTGCCAGCAGTTTGAGCACTTCGAGCTCCTACAATGAGCAGTTCTTC
cdr3_aa: CASSLSTSSSYNEQFF

v_call: TRBV18
j_call: TRBJ2-1
clone_size: .
d_call: .
cdr3_nt: TGTGCCAGCTCACCACAAATGTCAGCTAGCTCCTACAATGAGCAGTTCTTC
cdr3_aa: CASSPQMSASSYNEQFF

v_call: TRBV7-8
j_call: TRBJ1-3
clone_size: .
d_call: .
cdr3_nt: TGTGCCAGCAGCTTAGGGACAACTGGAAACACCATATATTTT
cdr3_aa: CASSLGTTGNTIYF

v_call: TRBV19
j_call: TRBJ1-5
clone_size: .
d_call: .
cdr3_nt: TGTGCCAGTAGTCTTGACAAGGACAGAGCTGGCAATCAGCCCCAGCATTTT
cdr3_aa: CASSLDKDRAGNQPQHF

v_call: TRBV5-1
j_call: TRBJ2-7
clone_size: .
d_call: TRBD2
cdr3_nt: TGCGCCAGCAGCCTCAGACTAGCGGGGGGATACGAGCAGTACTTC
cdr3_aa: CASSLRLAGGYEQYF

v_call: TRBV6-5
j_call: TRBJ1-4
clone_size: few
d_call: TRBD1
cdr3_nt: TGTGCCAGCAGGGGGACAGGGGAAGAAAAACTGTTTTTT
cdr3_aa: CASRGTGEEKLFF

v_call: TRBV10-1
j_call: TRBJ2-3
clone_size: .
d_call: .
cdr3_nt: TGCGCCAGCAGTGAGTCGCTAGCAGATACGCAGTATTTT
cdr3_aa: CASSESLADTQYF

v_call: TRBV28
j_call: TRBJ1-6
clone_size: .
d_call: TRBD1
cdr3_nt: TGTGCCAGCAGTCCCCGACAGGGTGGGAACTATAATTCACCCCTCCACTTT
cdr3_aa: CASSPRQGGNYNSPLHF

v_call: TRBV18
j_call: TRBJ1-4
clone_size: .
d_call: TRBD1
cdr3_nt: TGTGCCAGCTCAAAGCTACAGGGGCGCGAGGGAAAACTGTTTTTT
cdr3_aa: CASSKLQGREGKLFF

v_call: TRBV6-4
j_call: TRBJ2-2
clone_size: .
d_call: TRBD2
cdr3_nt: TGTGCCAGCAGAGACGTTTATAGCGGGAGTTGGTACCGACGCGCGAACACCGGGGAGCTGTTTTTT
cdr3_aa: CASRDVYSGSWYRRANTGELFF

v_call: TRBV9
j_call: TRBJ2-7
clone_size: .
d_call: TRBD1
cdr3_nt: TGTGCCAGCAGCGCACCGGGACAGGGGTTTGGCGAGCAGTACTTC
cdr3_aa: CASSAPGQGFGEQYF

v_call: TRBV5-6
j_call: TRBJ2-3
clone_size: .
d_call: .
cdr3_nt: TGTGCCAGCAGTCTGGGTTACCGGGGTGCGCAGTATTTT
cdr3_aa: CASSLGYRGAQYF